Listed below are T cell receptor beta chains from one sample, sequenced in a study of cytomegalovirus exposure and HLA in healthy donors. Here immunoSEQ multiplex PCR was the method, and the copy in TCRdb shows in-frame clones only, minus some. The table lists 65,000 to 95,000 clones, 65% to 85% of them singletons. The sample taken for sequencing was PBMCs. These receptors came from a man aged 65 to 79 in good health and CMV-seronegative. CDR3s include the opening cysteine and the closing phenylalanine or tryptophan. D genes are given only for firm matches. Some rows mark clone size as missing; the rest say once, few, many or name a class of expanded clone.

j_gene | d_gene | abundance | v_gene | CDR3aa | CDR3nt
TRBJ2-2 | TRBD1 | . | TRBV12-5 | CASAQAGDGAGGRTGELFF | TGTGCTAGTGCCCAGGCTGGGGATGGGGCAGGGGGCAGGACCGGGGAGCTGTTTTTT
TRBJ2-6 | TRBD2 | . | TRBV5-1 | CASSLFPSGGSGANVLTF | TGCGCCAGCAGCTTGTTCCCTAGCGGGGGCTCTGGGGCCAACGTCCTGACTTTC
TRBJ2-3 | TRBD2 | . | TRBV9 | CASSALLAGGTDTQYF | TGTGCCAGCAGCGCGTTACTAGCGGGGGGCACAGATACGCAGTATTTT
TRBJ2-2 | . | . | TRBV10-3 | CATCPGLSLGGELFF | TGTGCCACCTGCCCGGGACTCTCCTTGGGTGGGGAGCTGTTTTTT
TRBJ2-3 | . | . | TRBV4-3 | CASSQERYYSTDTQYF | TGCGCCAGCAGCCAAGAACGCTATTATAGCACAGATACGCAGTATTTT
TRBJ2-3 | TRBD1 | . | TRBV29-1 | CSVEDQVTGYTDTQYF | TGCAGCGTTGAAGACCAGGTGACAGGGTACACAGATACGCAGTATTTT
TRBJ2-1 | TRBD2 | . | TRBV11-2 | CASTQTSIGEQFF | TGTGCCAGCACCCAGACTAGCATCGGTGAGCAGTTCTTC
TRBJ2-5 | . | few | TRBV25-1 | CASTPGLGTQYF | TGTGCCAGCACCCCGGGTCTGGGGACCCAGTACTTC
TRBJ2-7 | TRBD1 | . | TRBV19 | CASSGGQGPSYEQYF | TGTGCCAGTAGCGGTGGACAGGGGCCATCCTACGAGCAGTACTTC
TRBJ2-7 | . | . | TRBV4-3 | CASSQEVRRQQYF | TGCGCCAGCAGCCAAGAAGTAAGGCGGCAGCAGTACTTC
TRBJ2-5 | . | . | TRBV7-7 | CASSLGLSGPQETQYF | TGTGCTAGCAGCTTAGGTCTGTCAGGGCCCCAAGAGACCCAGTACTTC
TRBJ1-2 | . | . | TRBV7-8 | CASSPRGRNYYGYTF | TGTGCCAGCAGCCCAAGAGGGCGGAATTACTATGGCTACACCTTC
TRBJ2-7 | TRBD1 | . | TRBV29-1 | CSVSGTGGYEQYF | TGCAGCGTTTCCGGGACAGGGGGCTACGAGCAGTACTTC
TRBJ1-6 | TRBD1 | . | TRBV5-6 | CASSQNRGLSSPLHF | TGTGCCAGCAGCCAAAACAGGGGGCTGAGTTCACCCCTCCACTTT
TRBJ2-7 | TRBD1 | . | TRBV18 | CASSPDRVSGEQYF | TGTGCCAGCTCACCAGACAGGGTGTCCGGCGAGCAGTACTTC
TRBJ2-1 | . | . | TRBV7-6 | CASSLKLQGSYNEQFF | TGTGCCAGCAGCTTAAAGTTGCAGGGCTCCTACAATGAGCAGTTCTTC
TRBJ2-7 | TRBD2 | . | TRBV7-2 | CASSLSGRTTYEQYF | TGTGCCAGCAGCCTTAGCGGGAGAACGACCTACGAGCAGTACTTC
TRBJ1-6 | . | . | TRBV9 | CASSVATSNNSPLHF | TGTGCCAGCAGCGTAGCCACGAGCAATAATTCACCCCTCCACTTT
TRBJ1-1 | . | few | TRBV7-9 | CASSKGETEAFF | TGTGCCAGCAGCAAAGGGGAAACTGAAGCTTTCTTT
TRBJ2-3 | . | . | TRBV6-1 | CASSQPGTSTDTQYF | TGTGCCAGCAGTCAGCCTGGGACTAGCACAGATACGCAGTATTTT
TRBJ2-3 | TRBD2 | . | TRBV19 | CASSIFTSGNTQYF | TGTGCCAGTAGTATCTTTACTAGCGGAAATACGCAGTATTTT
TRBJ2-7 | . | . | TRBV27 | CASSLRTDAYEQYF | TGTGCCAGCAGTTTAAGGACTGATGCCTACGAGCAGTACTTC
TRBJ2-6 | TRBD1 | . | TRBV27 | CASSKDRGSGANVLTF | TGTGCCAGCAGTAAGGACAGGGGGAGTGGGGCCAACGTCCTGACTTTC
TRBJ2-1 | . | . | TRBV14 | CASSLNGGSNEQFF | TGTGCCAGCAGCCTCAATGGGGGGTCCAATGAGCAGTTCTTC
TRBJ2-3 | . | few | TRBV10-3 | CAISKGTASTDTQYF | TGTGCCATCAGCAAAGGGACTGCCAGCACAGATACGCAGTATTTT
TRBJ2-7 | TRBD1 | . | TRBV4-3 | CASSPNRDRAWYEQYF | TGCGCCAGCAGCCCCAACCGGGACAGGGCTTGGTACGAGCAGTACTTC
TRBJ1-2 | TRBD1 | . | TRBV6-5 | CASSQGQGVYGYTF | TGTGCCAGCAGTCAGGGACAGGGGGTTTATGGCTACACCTTC
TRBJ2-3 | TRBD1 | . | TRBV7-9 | CAGQGAITSTDTQYF | TGTGCCGGACAGGGGGCAATTACTAGCACAGATACGCAGTATTTT
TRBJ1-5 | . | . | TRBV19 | CASSIDRASNQPQHF | TGTGCCAGTAGTATAGACAGGGCTAGCAATCAGCCCCAGCATTTT
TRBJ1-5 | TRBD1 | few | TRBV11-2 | CASSLGDRVQPQHF | TGTGCCAGCAGCTTAGGGGACAGAGTGCAGCCCCAGCATTTT
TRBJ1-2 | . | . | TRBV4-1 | CASSQETETNYGYTF | TGCGCCAGCAGCCAAGAAACAGAAACTAACTATGGCTACACCTTC
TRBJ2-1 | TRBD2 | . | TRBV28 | CASSSGALNEQFF | TGTGCCAGCAGCAGCGGGGCCCTCAATGAGCAGTTCTTC
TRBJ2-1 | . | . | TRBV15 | CATSTGDGYYNEQFF | TGTGCCACCAGCACGGGGGACGGTTACTACAATGAGCAGTTCTTC
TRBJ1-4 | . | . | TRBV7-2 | CASSLNGGDEKLFF | TGTGCCAGCAGCTTAAACGGGGGGGATGAAAAACTGTTTTTT
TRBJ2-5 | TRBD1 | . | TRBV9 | CASSRRTGEKETQYF | TGTGCCAGCAGCAGGCGGACAGGGGAGAAAGAGACCCAGTACTTC
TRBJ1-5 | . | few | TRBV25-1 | CASSGPGNYQPQHF | TGTGCCAGCAGTGGTCCCGGGAATTATCAGCCCCAGCATTTT
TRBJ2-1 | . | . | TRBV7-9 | CASSPRAGTYNEQFF | TGTGCCAGCAGCCCAAGGGCAGGGACCTACAATGAGCAGTTCTTC
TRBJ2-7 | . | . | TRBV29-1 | CSVEGPAYEQYF | TGCAGCGTTGAGGGGCCGGCCTACGAGCAGTACTTC
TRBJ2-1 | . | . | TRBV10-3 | CAIRGAGYNEQFF | TGTGCCATCAGGGGGGCAGGATACAATGAGCAGTTCTTC
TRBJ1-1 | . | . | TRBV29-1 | CSVAGVDTEAFF | TGCAGCGTTGCCGGGGTCGACACTGAAGCTTTCTTT
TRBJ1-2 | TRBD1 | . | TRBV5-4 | CASSPGQSYGYTF | TGTGCCAGCAGCCCGGGACAGAGCTATGGCTACACCTTC
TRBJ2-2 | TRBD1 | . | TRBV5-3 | CARSFRDRGKPGELFF | TGTGCCAGAAGCTTTAGGGACAGGGGAAAACCCGGGGAGCTGTTTTTT
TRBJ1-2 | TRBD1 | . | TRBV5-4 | CASSPGQGPNYGYTF | TGTGCCAGCAGCCCGGGACAGGGGCCTAACTATGGCTACACCTTC
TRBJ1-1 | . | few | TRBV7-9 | CASSLIDMNTEAFF | TGTGCCAGCAGCTTAATAGATATGAACACTGAAGCTTTCTTT
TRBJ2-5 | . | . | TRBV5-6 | CASSWRGTQYF | TGTGCCAGCAGCTGGCGGGGGACCCAGTACTTC
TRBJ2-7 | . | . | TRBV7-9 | CASSFGGHSYEQYF | TGTGCCAGCAGCTTCGGTGGTCATTCCTACGAGCAGTACTTC
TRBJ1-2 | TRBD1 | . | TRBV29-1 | CSATGGADYGYTF | TGCAGCGCAACAGGGGGCGCTGACTATGGCTACACCTTC
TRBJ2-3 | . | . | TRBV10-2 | CASRAAARTDTQYF | TGCGCCAGCAGAGCTGCGGCGCGCACAGATACGCAGTATTTT
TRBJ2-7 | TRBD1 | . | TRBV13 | CASSPYGQASYEQYF | TGTGCCAGCAGCCCATACGGACAGGCCTCCTACGAGCAGTACTTC
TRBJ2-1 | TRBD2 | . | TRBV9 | CASSVAGLAGGGEQFF | TGTGCCAGCAGCGTAGCCGGACTAGCGGGAGGGGGTGAGCAGTTCTTC
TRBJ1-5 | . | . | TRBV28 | CASSTRTEGHQPQHF | TGTGCCAGCAGTACAAGGACAGAGGGGCATCAGCCCCAGCATTTT